This TCR beta chain was identified during a study of T cells in Graves' hyperthyroidism and ophthalmopathy. CDR1 and CDR2 (germline): SEHNR, FQNEAQ (reference sequence). This CDR3 comprises 14 residues. The ends were cut back, 5 bases at V and 7 bases at J, with 18 bases in the middle. When ophthalmopathy did not progress within 18 months, Graves' hyperthyroidism was considered stable. Any patient presenting with uncontrolled infection, other autoimmune disease, pregnancy or lactation was left out. It was RNA transcripts that yielded the amplified TCR beta CDR3 regions. HTBI primers drove first-round RT-PCR of the TCR CDR3. MiXCR was run by TCRdb on the multiplex PCR reads, yielding one entry per CDR3 protein. Of a few hundred thousand distinct CDR3 sequences listed, around 42% are singletons. As for this clonotype: Antigen specificity is unknown.

Whole-study findings and limits: Model output signaled ophthalmopathy a median 6.5 months ahead of onset. Blood held most thyroid clonotypes expanded above 0.001 frequency.

The sequencing sample was made of peripheral blood or thyroid tissue (not recorded which). V and J are TRBV7-9 and TRBJ2-7; no definite D call. This receptor was taken from a woman aged 18-29 years with Graves' hyperthyroidism. CDR3 residues: CASSQAFGLQEQYF. For the CDR3, the DNA is TGTGCCAGCAGCCAAGCGTTCGGTCTCCAGGAGCAGTACTTC.